This T cell receptor beta chain was retrieved from a study of technical replicates of blood from a handful of donors. Libraries were prepared by immunoSEQ multiplex PCR; TCRdb keeps only in-frame clonotypes and omits some of them. Of about 80,000 clones in the sample, over 75% were seen once. There are 16 residues in the CDR3. The junction had 12 bases not matched to a gene; V was cut back by 3 bases and J by 5 bases. Germline values: CDR1 SGHAT, CDR2 FQDESV (reference sequence). Input material: T cells isolated from PBMCs. This clonotype originated in a human donor in good health. V gene TRBV11-1 combines with J gene TRBJ2-5; TRBD2 agrees at 7 bases. The CDR3 region has the DNA TGTGCCAGCAGCTTGACGCCCCAGGGACTATCCGAGACCCAGTACTTC. Translation: CASSLTPQGLSETQYF.